This T cell receptor beta chain originates from a study of shared clonotypes between healthy human individuals. Adult Caucasians living in Nashville, Tennessee made up all of the donors. Trimming cost V 4 bases and J 6 bases, with 16 bases left between them. Germline V gene lookup returns CDR1 SGHDT and CDR2 YYEEEE. The CDR3 covers 14 residues. TCRdb's table, derived via immunoSEQ multiplex PCR, lists solely in-frame clones and lacks some. The sample consists of about 560,000 clones, just over 75% of them appearing once. The rearrangement links TRBV5-6 to TRBJ1-1; maybe TRBD1 (5 bases). Sequencing used PBMCs. This receptor was obtained from a woman in her forties in good health. Some clones in this sample may be carry-over from other donors' samples. CDR3 sequence reads: CASSTRGTGAEAFF. The CDR3 coding sequence is TGTGCCAGCAGCACCCGAGGAACGGGGGCTGAAGCTTTCTTT.